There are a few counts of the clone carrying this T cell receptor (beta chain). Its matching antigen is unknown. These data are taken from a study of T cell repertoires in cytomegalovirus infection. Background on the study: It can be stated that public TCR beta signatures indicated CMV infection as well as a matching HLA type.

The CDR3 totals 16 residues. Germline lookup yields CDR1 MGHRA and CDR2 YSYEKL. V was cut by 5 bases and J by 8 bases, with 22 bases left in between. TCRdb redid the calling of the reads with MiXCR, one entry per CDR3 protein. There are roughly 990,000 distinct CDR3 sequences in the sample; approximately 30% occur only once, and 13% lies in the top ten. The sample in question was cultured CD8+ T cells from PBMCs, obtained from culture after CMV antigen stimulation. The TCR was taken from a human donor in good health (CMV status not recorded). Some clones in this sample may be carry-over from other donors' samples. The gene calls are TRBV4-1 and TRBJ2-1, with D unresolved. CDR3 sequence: CASSNRYALGLHEQFF. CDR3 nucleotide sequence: TGCGCCAGCAGCAATAGGTACGCCCTCGGGCTACATGAGCAGTTCTTC.